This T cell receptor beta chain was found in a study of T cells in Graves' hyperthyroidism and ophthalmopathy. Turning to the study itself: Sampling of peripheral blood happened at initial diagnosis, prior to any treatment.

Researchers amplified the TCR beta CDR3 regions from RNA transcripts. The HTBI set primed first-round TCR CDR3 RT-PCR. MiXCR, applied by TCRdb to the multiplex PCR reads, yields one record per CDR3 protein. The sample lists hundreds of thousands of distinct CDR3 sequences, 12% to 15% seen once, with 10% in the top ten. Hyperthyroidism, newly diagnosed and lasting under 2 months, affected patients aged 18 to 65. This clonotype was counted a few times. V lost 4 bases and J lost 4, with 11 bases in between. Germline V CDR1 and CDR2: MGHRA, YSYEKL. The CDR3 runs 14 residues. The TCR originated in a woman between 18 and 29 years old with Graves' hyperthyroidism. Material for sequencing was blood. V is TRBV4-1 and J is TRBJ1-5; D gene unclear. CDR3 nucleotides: TGCGCCAGCAGCCCTGATGGGCGGAATCAGCCCCAGCATTTT. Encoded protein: CASSPDGRNQPQHF.